The clone carrying this TCR beta chain came up many times. The antigen is undetermined. The data were taken from a study of T cells in Graves' hyperthyroidism and ophthalmopathy. General observations from the study: A model built on 13 V-J features separated ophthalmopathy from stable hyperthyroidism. In blood, most of the thyroid clonotypes expanded above 0.001 were also present.

V gave up 0 bases and J gave up 2 bases, with 14 bases separating them. The germline V gene has CDR1 DFQATT and CDR2 SNEGSKA (reference sequence). CDR3 size: 15 residues. Every diagnosis used clinical symptoms, serum thyroxine and TRAb, thyroid ultrasound and orbital computed tomography. The PBMCs were taken from around 9.1 ml of fresh peripheral blood. Using RNA transcripts as the source, TCR beta CDR3 regions were amplified. Using the HTBI primer set, a first-round RT-PCR was run on the TCR CDR3. TCRdb processed the multiplex PCR reads anew with MiXCR; each CDR3 protein has one entry. The table lists approximately 250,000 distinct CDR3 sequences, around 24% of them singletons, with 30% to 40% in the top ten.

The chain links TRBV20-1 to TRBJ2-7; D may be TRBD1 (6 bases). This sequence originates from a woman between 40 and 50 years old with Graves' ophthalmopathy. Sequencing used blood. The CDR3 DNA is TGCAGTGCTAGAGATTGGGGGCAGGACGCCTACGAGCAGTACTTC. This translates into CSARDWGQDAYEQYF.